These 9 T cell receptor beta chains originate from one sample sequenced in a study of T cell responses to AZD1222 COVID-19 vaccine. Measured with immunoSEQ multiplex PCR; TCRdb has only the in-frame clones, and not every one. The data contain roughly 150,000 clones, roughly nine tenths of them singletons. Specimen: peripheral blood, collected on day 0 of AZD1222 vaccination. The receptors stem from an adult in good health.

The table lists this clone with a few counts. This chain joins TRBV5-1 and TRBJ1-4, with D possibly TRBD1 on 5 matching bases. Trimming cost V 3 bases and J 8 bases, with 14 bases left between them. This CDR3 has 14 residues. Germline values: CDR1 SGHRS, CDR2 YFSETQ. The CDR3 coding sequence is TGCGCCAGCAGCTCCACCGGGACCACGGAAAAACTGTTTTTT. It codes for CASSSTGTTEKLFF.

This clone turned up a few times. The chain combines TRBV20-1 with TRBJ2-7, with 14 bases fitting TRBD2. The CDR3 consists of 15 residues. In germline, CDR1 is DFQATT, CDR2 SNEGSKA (reference sequence). Trimming cost V 7 bases and J 10 bases; bases outside gene matches: 15. CDR3: CSVSQGTGTSGRQYF. Written as DNA, the CDR3 is TGCAGTGTTAGTCAAGGAACGGGGACTAGCGGGAGACAGTACTTC.

The V call is TRBV28, the J call TRBJ1-1, with a possible D match to TRBD1 (5 bases). The CDR3 has 13 residues. V shed 5 bases and J shed 7 bases, with 14 bases lying between them. Per the germline V gene, CDR1 is MDHEN and CDR2 is SYDVKM. CDR3 residues: CASSSAFGGEAFF. The DNA of the CDR3 is TGTGCCAGCAGTAGTGCCTTCGGGGGTGAAGCTTTCTTT.

V gene TRBV27 combines with J gene TRBJ1-1; possibly TRBD1 for D (6 bases). CDR1 and CDR2 (germline): MNHEY, SMNVEV (reference sequence). Trimming left V 4 bases short and J 4 bases short, with 19 bases between. The CDR3 loop spans 16 amino acids. This CDR3 reads CASSSPGAPRSTEAFF. Written as DNA, the CDR3 is TGTGCCAGCAGTTCCCCGGGGGCCCCAAGGAGCACTGAAGCTTTCTTT.

This chain joins TRBV6-2 or TRBV6-3 and TRBJ2-7; no firm D call. V lost 2 bases and J lost 0, with 8 bases in between. The CDR3 consists of 14 residues. CDR1 MNHEY and CDR2 SVGEGT come from the germline V gene. This CDR3 is CASSYAVGSYEQYF. The CDR3 DNA reads as TGTGCCAGCAGTTACGCGGTCGGCTCCTACGAGCAGTACTTC.

In this sample, this clone turned up once. The chain recombines TRBV10-3 with TRBJ2-3, with 7 bases lining up with TRBD2. Trimming at V came to 6 bases and at J to 5 bases, leaving 8 bases not matched to a gene. Germline V gene sequence: CDR1 ENHRY, CDR2 SYGVKD. The CDR3 runs to 14 residues. The CDR3 DNA follows: TGTGCCATCAGAGGTGGCAGGGAGGGAGATACGCAGTATTTT. Protein sequence: CAIRGGREGDTQYF.

This sequence joins TRBV28 and TRBJ1-2, with 9 bases identical to TRBD1. The CDR3 has 16 residues. Losses at the gene ends were 6 bases for V and 3 bases for J; bases not matched to a gene: 11. From germline, CDR1 is MDHEN and CDR2 SYDVKM. The CDR3 sequence: CASRPGQGGGDYGYTF. CDR3 nucleotides: TGTGCCAGCAGACCGGGACAGGGTGGAGGGGACTATGGCTACACCTTC.

The chain has TRBV10-3 and TRBJ1-6, with D unresolved. The germline V gene encodes CDR1 ENHRY and CDR2 SYGVKD. The CDR3 has 14 amino acids. Trimming removed 0 bases from V and 6 bases from J, with 6 bases in between. The CDR3 region is CAISESGTNSPLHF. CDR3 DNA sequence: TGTGCCATCAGTGAGTCGGGCACTAATTCACCCCTCCACTTT.

V usage is TRBV4-2 and J usage is TRBJ2-1; D might be TRBD2 (5 bases). CDR3 length equals 12 residues. CDR1 LGHNA and CDR2 YNFKEQ come from the germline V gene. Trimming shortened V by 0 bases and J by 12 bases, and 9 bases separated the two germline ends. The CDR3 region has the DNA TGTGCCAGCAGCCAAGAGTGGGAGCGGCAGTTCTTC. As protein: CASSQEWERQFF.